The rows below give T cell receptor beta chains drawn from one sample of a study of T cell responses to AZD1222 COVID-19 vaccine. The data were produced by immunoSEQ multiplex PCR, yet TCRdb's version contains in-frame clones alone and is incomplete. The table shows about 100,000 clones, with approximately 90% occurring only once. Sequenced material: peripheral blood, taken on day 0 of MenACWY control vaccination. All receptors derive from an adult in good health. Each CDR3 is given with its conserved first and last residue. The D gene is left open where the match is weak. The size of a clone is reported for some rows only, either as once, few or many, or as a class for expanded clones.

J gene	D gene	clone size	V gene	CDR3 DNA	CDR3 protein
TRBJ1-5	-	-	TRBV6-5	TGTGCCAGCAGTTACTCCACAGGCGTTGGTCAGCCCCAGCATTTT	CASSYSTGVGQPQHF
TRBJ2-5	-	-	TRBV27	TGTGCCAGCAGTTTAAGGTCGGGAGAGACCCAGTACTTC	CASSLRSGETQYF
TRBJ2-1	TRBD1	-	TRBV2	TGTGCCAGCAAGGGGGCAGATGTTTACAATGAGCAGTTCTTC	CASKGADVYNEQFF
TRBJ2-5	-	-	TRBV7-2	TGTGCCAGCAGGCCGCGTGGGGGGCGCGGAGAGACCCAGTACTTC	CASRPRGGRGETQYF
TRBJ1-1	TRBD1	-	TRBV3-1/TRBV3-2	TGTGCCAGCAGCGACAGGGGAAACACTGAAGCTTTCTTT	CASSDRGNTEAFF
TRBJ1-1	-	-	TRBV9	TGTGCCAGCAGCGGCCGGGCGGTGAACACTGAAGCTTTCTTT	CASSGRAVNTEAFF
TRBJ2-1	-	-	TRBV28	TGTGCCAGCAAGAAGTGGGGGGGCTTCTACAATGAGCAGTTCTTC	CASKKWGGFYNEQFF
TRBJ1-2	TRBD1	-	TRBV30	TGTGCCTGGCGTCTGACAGGGTCGAATGGCTACACCTTC	CAWRLTGSNGYTF
TRBJ2-1	-	once	TRBV3-1/TRBV3-2	TGTGCCAGCAGCCCTAGCGTCTCCTACAATGAGCAGTTCTTC	CASSPSVSYNEQFF
TRBJ2-2	TRBD1	-	TRBV11-2	TGTGCCAGCAGCACTTCCCGGACAGGGCCCGGGGAGCTGTTTTTT	CASSTSRTGPGELFF
TRBJ2-2	-	-	TRBV7-3	TGTGCCAGCAGTCAGGACTTTTACACCGGGGAGCTGTTTTTT	CASSQDFYTGELFF
TRBJ2-5	TRBD1	-	TRBV19	TGTGCCAGTAGTATCGGACAGGCAATGTACCAAGAGACCCAGTACTTC	CASSIGQAMYQETQYF
TRBJ1-6	-	-	TRBV7-9	TGTGCCAGCAGCTTCCCTTCTCGCAGCCCGTCGAATTCACCCCTCCACTTT	CASSFPSRSPSNSPLHF
TRBJ1-2	-	-	TRBV5-1	TGCGCCAGCAGCGGTACTAACTATGGCTACACCTTC	CASSGTNYGYTF
TRBJ1-2	TRBD1	-	TRBV29-1	TGCAGCGTTTCAGCGAAATCGGTGTGGGACAGGGACGTGGTGCCATATGGCTACACCTTC	CSVSAKSVWDRDVVPYGYTF
TRBJ1-1	TRBD1	-	TRBV6-5	TGTGCCAGCAGTACTAGGACAGGGCCGAAAGCTTTCTTT	CASSTRTGPKAFF
TRBJ2-6	-	-	TRBV2	TGTGCCAGAACAGGGTTTGACTCTGGGGCCAACGTCCTGACTTTC	CARTGFDSGANVLTF
TRBJ1-3	-	few	TRBV9	TGTGCCAGCAGCGTAGTGGGGGGGCGATCTGGAAACACCATATATTTT	CASSVVGGRSGNTIYF
TRBJ2-1	-	-	TRBV15	TGTGCCACCAGCAGAGATCCGGACGCGCTCTCCTACAATGAGCAGTTCTTC	CATSRDPDALSYNEQFF
TRBJ2-1	TRBD2	-	TRBV4-1	TGCGCCAGCAGCCACAGAAGCGGGGGGGCTTACAATGAGCAGTTCTTC	CASSHRSGGAYNEQFF
TRBJ1-3	TRBD1	-	TRBV24-1	TGTGCCACCAAACTGGGACAGGAGAGTTGGAACACCATATATTTT	CATKLGQESWNTIYF
TRBJ1-1	-	-	TRBV19	TGTGCCAGTAGTTATTCAGGTTCGGGGGCGGTCACTGAAGCTTTCTTT	CASSYSGSGAVTEAFF
TRBJ2-7	TRBD2	-	TRBV11-1	TGTGCCAGCAGCTCAGTGACTAGCGGGTACGAGCAGTACTTC	CASSSVTSGYEQYF
TRBJ1-2	TRBD1	-	TRBV6-5	TGTGCCAGCAGAGACGGACAGGACCGAGACTATGGCTACACCTTC	CASRDGQDRDYGYTF
TRBJ1-4	-	-	TRBV9	TGTGCCAGCAGCGTGGGTGCTAATGAAAAACTGTTTTTT	CASSVGANEKLFF
TRBJ2-2	-	-	TRBV9	TGTGCCAGCAGCGTGTTCGACAACACCGGGGAGCTGTTTTTT	CASSVFDNTGELFF
TRBJ2-3	-	-	TRBV19	TGTGCCAGTAGTACTCAGGGTAGCACAGATACGCAGTATTTT	CASSTQGSTDTQYF
TRBJ1-2	TRBD1	-	TRBV27	TGTGCCAGCAGCGGGACAGGGGAAAACGTCTACACCTTC	CASSGTGENVYTF
TRBJ1-6	-	-	TRBV3-1/TRBV3-2	TGTGCCAGCAGCCAACAGGGGCAGTATTCACCCCTCCACTTT	CASSQQGQYSPLHF
TRBJ1-1	-	-	TRBV5-4	TGTGCCAGCAGTTGGGGAACATGGGAGAACACTGAAGCTTTCTTT	CASSWGTWENTEAFF
TRBJ2-7	-	-	TRBV12-3/TRBV12-4	TGTGCCAGCAGTTTCGGTTACGAGCAGTACTTC	CASSFGYEQYF
TRBJ1-2	TRBD1	-	TRBV7-9	TGTGCCAGCAGCTTAGGTGGACAGGTGTCTAACTATGGCTACACCTTC	CASSLGGQVSNYGYTF
TRBJ2-1	-	-	TRBV30	TGTGCCTGGCAAGAGGACACTTGGGAGCAGTTCTTC	CAWQEDTWEQFF
TRBJ2-1	-	-	TRBV10-3	TGTGCCATCAGGGGAGGCAATGAGCAGTTCTTC	CAIRGGNEQFF
TRBJ2-1	-	once	TRBV2	TGTGCCAGCAGTGTTTCGGTAATAGGGGATGAGCAGTTCTTC	CASSVSVIGDEQFF
TRBJ2-1	TRBD2	-	TRBV6-4	TGTGCCAGCAGTGAGACTAGCGGGGGGGCAGGTGAGCAGTTCTTC	CASSETSGGAGEQFF
TRBJ2-7	-	-	TRBV11-2	TGTGCCAGCAGCTCTCTCTCAGGGATCTACGAGCAGTACTTC	CASSSLSGIYEQYF
TRBJ1-3	-	-	TRBV29-1	TGCAGCGTTGAACCCCCCGGAGGCTCTGGAAACACCATATATTTT	CSVEPPGGSGNTIYF
TRBJ1-1	-	-	TRBV19	TGTGCCAGTAGTATCACCCCCGGGACGGCGAACACTGAAGCTTTCTTT	CASSITPGTANTEAFF
TRBJ1-2	-	-	TRBV5-4	TGTGCCAGCAGCTTCCAGGGTTCCGACTATGGCTACACCTTC	CASSFQGSDYGYTF
TRBJ1-1	-	-	TRBV30	TGTGCCTGGAGTTGGGGGGGAGGGCCCACTGAAGCTTTCTTT	CAWSWGGGPTEAFF
TRBJ2-5	-	-	TRBV12-3/TRBV12-4	TGTGCCAGCAGTTTACAGCAAGAGACCCAGTACTTC	CASSLQQETQYF
TRBJ1-3	-	-	TRBV15	TGTGCCACCAGCAGAGATCAATCCGGGGTCTCTGGAAACACCATATATTTT	CATSRDQSGVSGNTIYF
TRBJ1-5	-	-	TRBV9	TGTGCCAGCAGCGGGGAGGGCAATCAGCCCCAGCATTTT	CASSGEGNQPQHF
TRBJ2-1	TRBD2	-	TRBV10-3	TGTGCCATCAGTGAGTCGGAGCGGGGGGGCTCGGATGAGCAGTTCTTC	CAISESERGGSDEQFF
TRBJ1-1	-	-	TRBV18	TGTGCCAGCTCAACAAAGGGGGACACTGAAGCTTTCTTT	CASSTKGDTEAFF
TRBJ1-6	-	-	TRBV10-2	TGCGCCAGCAGGGGGCCGGATAATTCACCCCTCCACTTT	CASRGPDNSPLHF
TRBJ2-2	-	-	TRBV9	TGTGCCAGCAGGCTAGGGGACATAAACACCGGGGAGCTGTTTTTT	CASRLGDINTGELFF
TRBJ2-7	-	-	TRBV5-4	TGTGCCAGCAGCTTGGGGACGGAGTCCTACGAGCAGTACTTC	CASSLGTESYEQYF